A single sample gave rise to the 10 T cell receptor beta chains below, sequenced in a study of blood T cell repertoires in COVID-19. Produced via immunoSEQ multiplex PCR; TCRdb's table is partial and in-frame only. The data show 60,000 to 70,000 clones, around 85% seen once. Sequenced material: peripheral blood. The receptors were sampled from a man aged 45 to 65 with active COVID-19.

The chain links TRBV6-5 to TRBJ2-7; 8 nucleotides agree with TRBD1. V dropped 6 bases and J dropped 4; count of bases not matched to a gene: 5. The CDR3 is made up of 13 amino acids. Per the germline V gene, CDR1 is MNHEY and CDR2 is SVGAGI. Here the CDR3 reads CASRGDRLYEQYF. The CDR3 DNA reads as TGTGCCAGCAGGGGGGACAGGTTATACGAGCAGTACTTC.

The V and J genes are TRBV7-3 and TRBJ2-1; TRBD2 aligns across 12 bases. The V gene's germline CDR1 is SGHTA and CDR2 FQGTGA. This CDR3 is built from 14 residues. The V segment lost 5 bases and the J segment 7 bases; nucleotides outside the gene matches: 3. The CDR3, as DNA: TGTGCCAGCAGCGATGGACTAGCGGGGAATGAGCAGTTCTTC. Translated: CASSDGLAGNEQFF.

The rearrangement links TRBV29-1 to TRBJ2-1; no reliable D call. Germline V lookup: CDR1 SQVTM, CDR2 ANQGSEA. The CDR3 covers 13 residues. Trimming removed 3 bases from V and 8 bases from J, with 14 bases in between. The DNA for the CDR3 is TGCAGCGTTGACGTGGCTAGTTCGGATGAGCAGTTCTTC. Its protein product is CSVDVASSDEQFF.

The V gene is TRBV19, the J gene TRBJ2-7, with TRBD2 matching 16 bases. CDR1 and CDR2 (germline): LNHDA, SQIVND (reference sequence). The CDR3 totals 17 residues. V lost 3 bases, J lost 5 bases, and 7 bases stayed unmatched. For the CDR3, the DNA is TGTGCCAGTAGTATGAGGGGACTAGCGGGAGGGCCTGACGAGCAGTACTTC. Amino acid sequence: CASSMRGLAGGPDEQYF.

DNA for the CDR3: TGCGCCAGCAGCTACCACGGGGACAGCTCCTACGAGCAGTACTTC. Translated, it gives CASSYHGDSSYEQYF. The chain recombines TRBV5-1 with TRBJ2-7; 7 bases map to TRBD1. CDR3 length: 15 amino acids. The V gene's germline CDR1 is SGHRS and CDR2 YFSETQ. J lost 0 bases, V lost 3 bases, and 6 bases had no gene match. The variable domain in full, completed from reference TRBV5-1 and TRBJ2-7, reads KAGVTQTPRYLIKTRGQQVTLSCSPISGHRSVSWYQQTPGQGLQFLFEYFSETQRNKGNFPGRFSGRQFSNSRSEMNVSTLELGDSALYLCASSYHGDSSYEQYFGPGTRLTVT.

CDR3 nucleotides: TGTGCCAGCAGCCGTCCGGGAGGGGGTGCCTATGGCTACACCTTC. It is translated as CASSRPGGGAYGYTF. V usage is TRBV6-2 or TRBV6-3 and J usage is TRBJ1-2, with D perhaps TRBD1 (6 bases). The CDR3 extends over 15 amino acids. Looked up from germline, CDR1 is MNHEY and CDR2 is SVGEGT. V was trimmed by 6 bases and J by 4 bases, leaving 18 bases between them.

The J gene is TRBJ2-5, the V gene TRBV11-2, with 9 positions matching TRBD2. V gave up 2 bases and J gave up 4 bases; unmatched junction bases: 11. Germline lookup yields CDR1 SGHAT and CDR2 FQNNGV. The CDR3 has 17 amino acids. Written as DNA, the CDR3 is TGTGCCAGCAGCTTAATCCTCAGCGGGGGGTTGAGAGAGACCCAGTACTTC. This sequence encodes CASSLILSGGLRETQYF.

This chain links TRBV9 with TRBJ2-2; no clear D. The CDR3 totals 15 residues. V shed 0 bases and J shed 5 bases, with 11 bases lying between them. From germline, CDR1 is SGDLS and CDR2 YYNGEE. For the CDR3, the DNA is TGTGCCAGCAGCGTAGACGCCAGTGTAACCGGGGAGCTGTTTTTT. Encoded protein: CASSVDASVTGELFF.

The chain combines TRBV7-9 with TRBJ2-3, with 10 positions matching TRBD2. Germline loops: CDR1 SEHNR, CDR2 FQNEAQ (reference sequence). The CDR3 contains 18 residues. Trimming took 1 base from V and 3 from J; bases not matched to a gene: 10. CDR3 in amino acids: CASSLGFSSGSETDTQYF. CDR3 nucleotide sequence: TGTGCCAGCAGCTTAGGGTTCTCTAGCGGGAGTGAGACAGATACGCAGTATTTT.

The chain employs TRBV19 and TRBJ2-2; 10 nucleotides match TRBD2. Germline assignment: CDR1 LNHDA and CDR2 SQIVND (reference sequence). Germline trimming cut 5 bases from V and 6 bases from J; bases unmatched to any gene: 6. The CDR3 is 15 amino acids. The CDR3 spells CASSSSGGAAGELFF. In DNA form, the CDR3 reads TGTGCCAGTAGTTCAAGCGGGGGGGCCGCCGGGGAGCTGTTTTTT.